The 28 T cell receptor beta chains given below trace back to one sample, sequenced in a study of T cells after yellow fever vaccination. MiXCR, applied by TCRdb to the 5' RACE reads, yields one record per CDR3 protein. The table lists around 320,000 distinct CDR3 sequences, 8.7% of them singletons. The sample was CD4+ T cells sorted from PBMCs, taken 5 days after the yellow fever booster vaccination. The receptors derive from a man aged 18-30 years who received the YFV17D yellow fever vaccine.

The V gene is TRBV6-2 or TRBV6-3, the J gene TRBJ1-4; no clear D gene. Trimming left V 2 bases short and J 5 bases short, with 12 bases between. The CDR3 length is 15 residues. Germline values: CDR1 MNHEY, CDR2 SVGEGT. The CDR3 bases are TGTGCCAGCAGTTACGAGACAAGTGGAAATGAAAAACTGTTTTTT. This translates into CASSYETSGNEKLFF.

The CDR3 DNA is TGCGCCAGCAGCGAGGGACAGGAGGGCTACGAGCAGTACTTC. The encoded protein is CASSEGQEGYEQYF. The V gene is TRBV5-1, the J gene TRBJ2-7, with 8 positions matching TRBD1. CDR1 and CDR2 from the germline V gene are SGHRS and YFSETQ. V dropped 4 bases and J dropped 3; count of bases not matched to a gene: 6. CDR3 size: 14 residues.

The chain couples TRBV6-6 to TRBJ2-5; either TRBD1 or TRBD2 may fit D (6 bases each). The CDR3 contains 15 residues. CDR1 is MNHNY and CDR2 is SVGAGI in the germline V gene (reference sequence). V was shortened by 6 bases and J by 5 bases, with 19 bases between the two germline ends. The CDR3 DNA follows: TGTGCCAGCAGAACAGGGCCCGGGGGAGTGGAGACCCAGTACTTC. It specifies CASRTGPGGVETQYF.

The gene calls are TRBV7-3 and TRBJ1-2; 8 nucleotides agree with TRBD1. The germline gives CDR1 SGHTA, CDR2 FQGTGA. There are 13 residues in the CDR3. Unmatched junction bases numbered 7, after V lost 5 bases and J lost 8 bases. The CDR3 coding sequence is TGTGCCAGCAGCAAAGACGACAGGGGAGGCTACACCTTC. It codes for CASSKDDRGGYTF.

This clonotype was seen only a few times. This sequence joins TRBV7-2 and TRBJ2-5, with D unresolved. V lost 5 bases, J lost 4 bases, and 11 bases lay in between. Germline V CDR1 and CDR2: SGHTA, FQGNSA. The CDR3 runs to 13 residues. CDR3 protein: CASSLRTPETQYF. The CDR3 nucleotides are TGTGCCAGCAGCCTCCGGACCCCAGAGACCCAGTACTTC.

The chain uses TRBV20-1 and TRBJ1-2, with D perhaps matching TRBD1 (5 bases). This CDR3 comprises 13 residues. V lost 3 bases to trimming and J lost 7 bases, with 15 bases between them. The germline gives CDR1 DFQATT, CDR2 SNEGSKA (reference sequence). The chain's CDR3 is CSASALGALGYTF. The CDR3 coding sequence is TGCAGTGCTAGTGCTTTAGGGGCCCTTGGCTACACCTTC.

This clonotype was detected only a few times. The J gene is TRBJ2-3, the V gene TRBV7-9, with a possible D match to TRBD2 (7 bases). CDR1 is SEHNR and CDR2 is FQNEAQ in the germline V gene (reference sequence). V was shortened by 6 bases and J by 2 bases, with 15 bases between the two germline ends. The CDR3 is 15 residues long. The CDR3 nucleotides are TGTGCCAGCAGGAGTTATCGGGGGGCCACAGATACGCAGTATTTT. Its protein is CASRSYRGATDTQYF.

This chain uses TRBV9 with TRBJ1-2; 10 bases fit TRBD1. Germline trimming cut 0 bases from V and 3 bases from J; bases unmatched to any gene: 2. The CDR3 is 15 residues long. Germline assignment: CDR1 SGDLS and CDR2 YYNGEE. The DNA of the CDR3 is TGTGCCAGCAGCGTAGCCGGACAGGGGGACTATGGCTACACCTTC. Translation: CASSVAGQGDYGYTF.

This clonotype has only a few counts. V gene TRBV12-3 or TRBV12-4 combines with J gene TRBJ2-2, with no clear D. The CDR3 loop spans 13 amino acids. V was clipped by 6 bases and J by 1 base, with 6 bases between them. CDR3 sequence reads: CASRTRNTGELFF. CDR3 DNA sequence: TGTGCCAGCAGAACACGGAACACCGGGGAGCTGTTTTTT.

CDR3 region: CASGSGGPGEQFF. The DNA of the CDR3 is TGTGCCAGCGGGTCGGGGGGGCCAGGTGAGCAGTTCTTC. The chain links TRBV4-2 to TRBJ2-1; 8 bases are shared with TRBD2. The CDR3 has 13 amino acids. CDR1 and CDR2 from the germline V gene are LGHNA and YNFKEQ. The V segment lost 8 bases and the J segment 9 bases; nucleotides outside the gene matches: 9.

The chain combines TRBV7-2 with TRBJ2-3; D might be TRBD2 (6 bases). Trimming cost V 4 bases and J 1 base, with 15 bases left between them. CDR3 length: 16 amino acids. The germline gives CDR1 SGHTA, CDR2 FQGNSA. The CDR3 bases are TGTGCCAGCAGCTCCCTGGTCGGCGGGGGCACAGATACGCAGTATTTT. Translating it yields CASSSLVGGGTDTQYF.

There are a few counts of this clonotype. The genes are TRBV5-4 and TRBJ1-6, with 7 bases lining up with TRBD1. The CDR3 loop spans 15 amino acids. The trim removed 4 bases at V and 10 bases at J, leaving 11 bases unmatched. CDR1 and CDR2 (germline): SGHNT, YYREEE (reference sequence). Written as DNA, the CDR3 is TGTGCCAGCAGCGCCAGGGGGGACGGGGGCTCACCCCTCCACTTT. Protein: CASSARGDGGSPLHF.

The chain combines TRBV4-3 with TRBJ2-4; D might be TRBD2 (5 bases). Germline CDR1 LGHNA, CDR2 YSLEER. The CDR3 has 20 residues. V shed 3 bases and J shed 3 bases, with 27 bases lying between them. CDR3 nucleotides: TGCGCCAGCAGCCACGATACGGGATCTTGGGAGAGTCGTAACAAAAACATTCAGTACTTC. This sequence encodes CASSHDTGSWESRNKNIQYF.

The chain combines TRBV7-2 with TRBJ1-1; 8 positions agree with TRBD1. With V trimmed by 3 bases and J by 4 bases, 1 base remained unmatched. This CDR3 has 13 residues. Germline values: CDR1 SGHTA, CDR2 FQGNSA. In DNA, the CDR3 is TGTGCCAGCAGCTTCACAGGGGGCACTGAAGCTTTCTTT. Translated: CASSFTGGTEAFF.

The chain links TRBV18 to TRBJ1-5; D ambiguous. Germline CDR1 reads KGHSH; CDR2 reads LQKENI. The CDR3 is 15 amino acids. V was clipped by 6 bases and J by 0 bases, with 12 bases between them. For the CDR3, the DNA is TGTGCCAGCTCGTCAGGACCCTATAGCAATCAGCCCCAGCATTTT. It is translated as CASSSGPYSNQPQHF.

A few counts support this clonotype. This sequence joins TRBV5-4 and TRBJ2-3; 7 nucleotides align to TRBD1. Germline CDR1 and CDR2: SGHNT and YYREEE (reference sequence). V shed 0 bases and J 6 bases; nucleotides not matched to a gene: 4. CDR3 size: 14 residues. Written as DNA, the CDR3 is TGTGCCAGCAGCTTGGTAGGGGGCAGCGATACGCAGTATTTT. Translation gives CASSLVGGSDTQYF.

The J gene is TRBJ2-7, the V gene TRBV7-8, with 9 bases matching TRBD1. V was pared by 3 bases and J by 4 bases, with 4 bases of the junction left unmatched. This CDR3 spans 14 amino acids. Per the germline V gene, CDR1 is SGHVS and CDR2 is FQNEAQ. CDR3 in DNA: TGTGCCAGCAGCTTCCGGGGACAGGGTTACGAGCAGTACGTC. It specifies CASSFRGQGYEQYV.

The CDR3, as DNA: TGTGCCAGCAGCCAATTAACAGGGGAGCAGTACTTC. Protein: CASSQLTGEQYF. J is TRBJ2-7 and V is TRBV3-1; possibly TRBD1 for D (6 bases). The CDR3 totals 12 residues. Trimming removed 2 bases from V and 7 bases from J, with 9 bases in between. The germline V gene encodes CDR1 LGHDT and CDR2 YNNKEL (reference sequence).

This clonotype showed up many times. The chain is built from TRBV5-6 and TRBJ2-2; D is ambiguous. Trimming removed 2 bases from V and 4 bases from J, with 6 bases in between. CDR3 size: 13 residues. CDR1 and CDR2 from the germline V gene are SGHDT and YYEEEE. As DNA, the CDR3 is TGTGCCAGCAGCTTAACACCCACCGGGGAGCTGTTTTTT. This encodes CASSLTPTGELFF.

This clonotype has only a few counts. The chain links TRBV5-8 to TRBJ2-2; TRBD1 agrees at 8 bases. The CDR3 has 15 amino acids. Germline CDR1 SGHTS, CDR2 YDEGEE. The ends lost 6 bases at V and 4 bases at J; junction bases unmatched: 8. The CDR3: CASNRQGRSTGELFF. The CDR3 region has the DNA TGTGCCAGCAACCGACAGGGGAGGTCCACCGGGGAGCTGTTTTTT.

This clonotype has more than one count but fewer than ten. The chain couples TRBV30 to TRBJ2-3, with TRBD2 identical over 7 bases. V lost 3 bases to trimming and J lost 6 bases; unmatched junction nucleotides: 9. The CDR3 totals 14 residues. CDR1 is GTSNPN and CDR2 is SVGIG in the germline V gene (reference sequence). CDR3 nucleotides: TGTGCCTGGAGGGTTGGGGGGGGGACCGATACGCAGTATTTT. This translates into CAWRVGGGTDTQYF.

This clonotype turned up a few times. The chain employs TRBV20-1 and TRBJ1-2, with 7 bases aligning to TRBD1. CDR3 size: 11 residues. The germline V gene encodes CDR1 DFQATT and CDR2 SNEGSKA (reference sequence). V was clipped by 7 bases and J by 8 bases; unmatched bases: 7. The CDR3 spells CSDTGAEGYTF. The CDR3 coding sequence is TGCAGTGACACAGGGGCGGAGGGCTACACCTTC.

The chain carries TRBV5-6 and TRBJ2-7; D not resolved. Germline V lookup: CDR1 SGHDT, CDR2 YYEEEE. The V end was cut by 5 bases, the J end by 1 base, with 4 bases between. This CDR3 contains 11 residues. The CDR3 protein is CASRSSYEQYV. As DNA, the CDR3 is TGTGCCAGCAGGTCTTCCTACGAGCAGTACGTC.

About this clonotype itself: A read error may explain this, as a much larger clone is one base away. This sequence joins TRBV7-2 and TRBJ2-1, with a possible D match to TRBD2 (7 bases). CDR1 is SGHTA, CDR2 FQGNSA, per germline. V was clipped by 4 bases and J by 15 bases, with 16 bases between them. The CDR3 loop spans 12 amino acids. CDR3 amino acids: CASSSEGGYRFF. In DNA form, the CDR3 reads TGTGCCAGCAGCTCAGAGGGGGGGTATCGGTTCTTC.

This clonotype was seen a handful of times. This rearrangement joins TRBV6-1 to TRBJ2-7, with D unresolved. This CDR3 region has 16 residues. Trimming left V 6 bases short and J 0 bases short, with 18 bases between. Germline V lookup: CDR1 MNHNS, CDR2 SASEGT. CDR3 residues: CASSQVHPLSSYEQYF. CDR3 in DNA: TGTGCCAGCAGCCAGGTCCACCCTCTGAGCTCCTACGAGCAGTACTTC.

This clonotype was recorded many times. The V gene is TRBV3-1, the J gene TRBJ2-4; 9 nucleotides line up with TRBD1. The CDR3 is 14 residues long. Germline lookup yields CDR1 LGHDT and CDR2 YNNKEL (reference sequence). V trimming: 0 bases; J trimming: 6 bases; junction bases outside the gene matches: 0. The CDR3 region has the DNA TGTGCCAGCAGCCAAGAGGGACAGGGAAACATTCAGTACTTC. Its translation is CASSQEGQGNIQYF. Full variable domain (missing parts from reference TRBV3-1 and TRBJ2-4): DTAVSQTPKYLVTQMGNDKSIKCEQNLGHDTMYWYKQDSKKFLKIMFSYNNKELIINETVPNRFSPKSPDKAHLNLHINSLELGDSAVYFCASSQEGQGNIQYFGAGTRLSVL.

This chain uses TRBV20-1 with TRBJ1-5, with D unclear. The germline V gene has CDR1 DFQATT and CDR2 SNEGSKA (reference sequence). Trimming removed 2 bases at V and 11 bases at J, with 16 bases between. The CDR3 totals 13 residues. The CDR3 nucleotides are TGCAGTGCTAGAACTGGGCAAGTCTGGGCCCAGCATTTT. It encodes CSARTGQVWAQHF.

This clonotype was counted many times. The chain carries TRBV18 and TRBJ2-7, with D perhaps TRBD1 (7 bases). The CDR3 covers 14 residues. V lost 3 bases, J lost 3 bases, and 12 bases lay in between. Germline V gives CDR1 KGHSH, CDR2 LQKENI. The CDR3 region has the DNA TGTGCCAGCTCACCGGGGGGACAGCTCTACGAGCAGTACTTC. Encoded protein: CASSPGGQLYEQYF.